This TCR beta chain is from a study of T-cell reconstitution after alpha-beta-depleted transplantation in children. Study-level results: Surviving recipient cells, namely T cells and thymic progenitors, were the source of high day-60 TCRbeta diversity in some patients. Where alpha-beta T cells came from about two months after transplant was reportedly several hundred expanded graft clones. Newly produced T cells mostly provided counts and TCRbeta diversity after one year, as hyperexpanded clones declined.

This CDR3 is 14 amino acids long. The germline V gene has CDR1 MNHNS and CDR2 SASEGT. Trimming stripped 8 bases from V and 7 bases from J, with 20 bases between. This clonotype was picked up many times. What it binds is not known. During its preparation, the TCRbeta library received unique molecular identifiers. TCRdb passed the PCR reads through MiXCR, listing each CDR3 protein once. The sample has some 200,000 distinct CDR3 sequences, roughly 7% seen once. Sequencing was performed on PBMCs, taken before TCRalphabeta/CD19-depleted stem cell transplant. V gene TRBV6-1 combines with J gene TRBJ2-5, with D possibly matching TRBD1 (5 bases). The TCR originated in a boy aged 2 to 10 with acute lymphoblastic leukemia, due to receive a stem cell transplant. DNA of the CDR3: TGTGCCAGCCGCCCGACGGTTCAGGGATGGACCCAGTACTTC. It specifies CASRPTVQGWTQYF.